The 3 T cell receptor beta chains below all came from one sample that was sequenced in a study of PD-L1 blockade in urothelial cancer. Sequencing used immunoSEQ multiplex PCR; TCRdb keeps in-frame clones, though not all of them. The sample includes under 30,000 clones, about four fifths of them seen just once. This specimen consisted of PBMCs, obtained around atezolizumab (anti-PD-L1) treatment. The receptors derive from a man between 65 and 79 years old with urothelial cancer.

Of note for this clone: A read error may account for a junction end that differs from germline. The genes are TRBV5-1 and TRBJ2-6; 11 bases map to TRBD1. CDR1 SGHRS and CDR2 YFSETQ come from the germline V gene. The length of the CDR3 is 15 residues. The CDR3 loop reads CASSLGTGGVNVLTF. For the CDR3, the DNA is TGCGCCAGCAGCCTCGGGACAGGGGGGGTCAACGTCCTGACTTTC.

The chain has TRBV6-1 and TRBJ2-2; D remains unclear. The V and J ends lost 10 bases and 3 bases respectively, with 9 bases between them. Germline V gene sequence: CDR1 MNHNS, CDR2 SASEGT. The CDR3 is 12 residues long. DNA of the CDR3: TGTGCCATGCGACTCTACACCGGGGAGCTGTTTTTT. Translated: CAMRLYTGELFF.

The chain joins TRBV5-5 to TRBJ2-1; TRBD2 agrees at 14 bases. The CDR3 runs 20 residues. The V segment lost 4 bases and the J segment 5 bases; nucleotides outside the gene matches: 17. Germline values: CDR1 SGHKS, CDR2 YYEKEE (reference sequence). The CDR3 spells CASSRLYPRLAGGPHNEQFF. DNA for the CDR3: TGTGCCAGCAGCCGCCTTTACCCCCGACTAGCGGGAGGGCCCCACAATGAGCAGTTCTTC.